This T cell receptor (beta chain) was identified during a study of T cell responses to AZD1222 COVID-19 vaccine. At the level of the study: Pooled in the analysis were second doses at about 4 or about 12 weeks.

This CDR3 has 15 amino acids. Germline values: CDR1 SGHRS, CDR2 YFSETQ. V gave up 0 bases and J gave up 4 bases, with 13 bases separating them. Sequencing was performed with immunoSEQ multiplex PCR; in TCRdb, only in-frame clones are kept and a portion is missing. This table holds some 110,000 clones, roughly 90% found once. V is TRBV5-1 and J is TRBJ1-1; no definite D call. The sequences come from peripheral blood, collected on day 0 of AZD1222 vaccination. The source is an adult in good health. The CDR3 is CASSLGGGRSTEAFF. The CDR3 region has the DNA TGCGCCAGCAGCTTGGGGGGTGGAAGGAGCACTGAAGCTTTCTTT.